The sequence of this T cell receptor beta chain was determined in a study of blood T cell repertoires in COVID-19. Original handling: Estimation of nucleated cell counts was performed using reference gene primer amplification. The repertoire was sequenced with immunoSEQ multiplex PCR; TCRdb's copy has only in-frame clones and lacks some. V and J calls and clone size are given by that table; D and trimming were obtained from the DNA. Among 200,000 or so clones listed, more than 65% were seen once. The V gene end was trimmed by 4 bases and the J gene end by 7 bases; junction bases not matched to a gene: 14. The germline V gene encodes CDR1 LNHDA and CDR2 SQIVND (reference sequence). The CDR3 extends over 17 amino acids.

The sample consisted of peripheral blood. The chain has TRBV19 and TRBJ1-1; 11 bases fit TRBD1. The origin of this receptor is a man aged 35 to 55 who had recovered from COVID-19. CDR3 residues: CASSRSGTGGKIGEAFF. CDR3 nucleotide sequence: TGTGCCAGTAGTAGATCCGGGACAGGGGGGAAGATAGGTGAAGCTTTCTTT. Combining the CDR3 with reference TRBV19 and TRBJ1-1 gives the whole variable domain DGGITQSPKYLFRKEGQNVTLSCEQNLNHDAMYWYRQDPGQGLRLIYYSQIVNDFQKGDIAEGYSVSREKKESFPLTVTSAQKNPTAFYLCASSRSGTGGKIGEAFFGQGTRLTVV.